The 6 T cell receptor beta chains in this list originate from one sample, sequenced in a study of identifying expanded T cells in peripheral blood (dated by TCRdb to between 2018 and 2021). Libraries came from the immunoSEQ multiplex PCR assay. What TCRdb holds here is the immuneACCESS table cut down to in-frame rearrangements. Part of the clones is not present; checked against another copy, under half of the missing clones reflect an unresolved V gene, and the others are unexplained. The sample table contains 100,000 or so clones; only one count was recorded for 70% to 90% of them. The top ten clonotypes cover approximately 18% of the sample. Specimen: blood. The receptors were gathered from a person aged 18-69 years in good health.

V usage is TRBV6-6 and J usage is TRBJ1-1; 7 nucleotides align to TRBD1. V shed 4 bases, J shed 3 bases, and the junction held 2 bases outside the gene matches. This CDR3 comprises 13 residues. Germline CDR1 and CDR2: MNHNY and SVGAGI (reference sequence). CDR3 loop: CASSWGTDTEAFF. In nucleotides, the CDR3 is TGTGCCAGCAGTTGGGGGACAGACACTGAAGCTTTCTTT.

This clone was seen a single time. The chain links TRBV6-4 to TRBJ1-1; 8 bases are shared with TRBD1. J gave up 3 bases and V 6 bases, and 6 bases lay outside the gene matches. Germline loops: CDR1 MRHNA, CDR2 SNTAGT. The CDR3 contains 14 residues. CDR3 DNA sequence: TGTGCCAGCAGGAGGACAGGGTTGGACACTGAAGCTTTCTTT. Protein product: CASRRTGLDTEAFF.

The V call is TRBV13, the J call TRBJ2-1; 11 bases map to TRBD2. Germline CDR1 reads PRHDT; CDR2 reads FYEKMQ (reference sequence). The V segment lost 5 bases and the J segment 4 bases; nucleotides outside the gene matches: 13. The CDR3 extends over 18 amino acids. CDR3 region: CASSRTSGRPDSYNEQFF. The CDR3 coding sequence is TGTGCCAGCAGCCGGACTAGCGGGCGTCCCGACTCGTACAATGAGCAGTTCTTC.

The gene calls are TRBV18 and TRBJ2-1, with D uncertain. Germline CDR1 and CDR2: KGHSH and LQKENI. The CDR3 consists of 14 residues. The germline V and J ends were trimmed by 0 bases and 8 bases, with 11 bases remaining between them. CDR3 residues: CASSPPARNHEQFF. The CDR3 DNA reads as TGTGCCAGCTCACCACCCGCTAGAAACCATGAGCAGTTCTTC.

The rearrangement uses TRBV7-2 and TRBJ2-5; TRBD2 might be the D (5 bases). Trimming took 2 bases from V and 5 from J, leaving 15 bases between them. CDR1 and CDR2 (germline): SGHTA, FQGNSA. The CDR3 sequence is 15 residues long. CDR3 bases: TGTGCCAGCAGCTTATTTGGACTCCCGGAGGAGACCCAGTACTTC. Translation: CASSLFGLPEETQYF.

The CDR3 is CASRDTLYNEQFF. The CDR3 DNA is TGTGCCAGCCGGGACACGCTCTACAATGAGCAGTTCTTC. V gene TRBV28 combines with J gene TRBJ2-1; D perhaps matches TRBD1 (6 bases). CDR1 is MDHEN and CDR2 is SYDVKM in the germline V gene. This CDR3 has 13 amino acids. Trimming shortened V by 8 bases and J by 3 bases, and 11 bases separated the two germline ends.